A selection of T cell receptor beta chains follows, all from one sample in a study of OX40 agonist ivuxolimab in advanced cancers. TCRdb keeps only in-frame clones here, not all; method: immunoSEQ multiplex PCR. This table holds about 81,000 clones, 85% to 90% found once. This specimen consisted of CD4+ or CD8+ T cells sorted from blood, obtained in a trial of the OX40 agonist ivuxolimab. These receptors came from an adult with an advanced solid tumor such as melanoma, head and neck, liver or kidney cancer. Each CDR3 is given with its conserved first and last residue. The D gene is left open where the match is weak. A clone size is listed for some rows: how often the clone was seen (once, few, many), or a class if it is expanded.

d_call: -; v_call: TRBV7-1; clone_size: -; j_call: TRBJ1-6; cdr3_aa: CASSPYGSPLHF; cdr3_nt: TGTGCCAGCAGCCCCTACGGTTCACCCCTCCACTTT
d_call: -; v_call: TRBV2; clone_size: -; j_call: TRBJ1-5; cdr3_aa: CASRGSNQPQHF; cdr3_nt: TGTGCCAGCAGGGGCAGCAATCAGCCCCAGCATTTT
d_call: -; v_call: TRBV7-8; clone_size: few; j_call: TRBJ1-6; cdr3_aa: CASSLIQVYNSPLHF; cdr3_nt: TGTGCCAGCAGCTTAATTCAGGTGTATAATTCACCCCTCCACTTT
d_call: -; v_call: TRBV5-1; clone_size: -; j_call: TRBJ2-5; cdr3_aa: CASSLAVGGPETQYF; cdr3_nt: TGCGCCAGCAGCTTGGCCGTCGGGGGCCCAGAGACCCAGTACTTC
d_call: TRBD1; v_call: TRBV7-2; clone_size: -; j_call: TRBJ2-1; cdr3_aa: CASGPTGADNEQFF; cdr3_nt: TGTGCCAGCGGCCCGACAGGGGCGGACAATGAGCAGTTCTTC
d_call: TRBD1; v_call: TRBV28; clone_size: -; j_call: TRBJ1-2; cdr3_aa: CASSLMAGGNGYTF; cdr3_nt: TGTGCCAGCAGTTTGATGGCAGGGGGCAATGGCTACACCTTC
d_call: TRBD1; v_call: TRBV5-3; clone_size: -; j_call: TRBJ1-1; cdr3_aa: CARSLVGDRVTEAFF; cdr3_nt: TGTGCCAGAAGCTTGGTAGGGGACAGGGTCACTGAAGCTTTCTTT
d_call: -; v_call: TRBV20-1; clone_size: -; j_call: TRBJ2-1; cdr3_aa: CSASGTEQFF; cdr3_nt: TGCAGTGCTTCCGGGACAGAGCAGTTCTTC
d_call: TRBD1; v_call: TRBV5-1; clone_size: -; j_call: TRBJ2-7; cdr3_aa: CASSLVTGAPYEQYF; cdr3_nt: TGCGCCAGCAGCTTGGTAACAGGGGCACCCTACGAGCAGTACTTC
d_call: -; v_call: TRBV7-9; clone_size: few; j_call: TRBJ1-5; cdr3_aa: CASSLVADGPQHF; cdr3_nt: TGTGCCAGCAGCTTAGTTGCGGACGGGCCCCAGCATTTT
d_call: -; v_call: TRBV7-2; clone_size: -; j_call: TRBJ2-3; cdr3_aa: CASSLKDTDTQYF; cdr3_nt: TGTGCCAGCAGCTTAAAGGACACAGATACGCAGTATTTT
d_call: -; v_call: TRBV9; clone_size: -; j_call: TRBJ1-5; cdr3_aa: CASSVGHNQPQHF; cdr3_nt: TGTGCCAGCAGCGTAGGTCACAACCAGCCCCAGCATTTT
d_call: TRBD1; v_call: TRBV5-4; clone_size: -; j_call: TRBJ1-1; cdr3_aa: CASSSPTGRYTEAFF; cdr3_nt: TGTGCCAGCAGCTCACCGACAGGGCGATACACTGAAGCTTTCTTT
d_call: -; v_call: TRBV19; clone_size: -; j_call: TRBJ2-1; cdr3_aa: CASSIVGGSSYNEQFF; cdr3_nt: TGTGCCAGTAGTATAGTTGGGGGGTCTTCCTACAATGAGCAGTTCTTC
d_call: -; v_call: TRBV6-5; clone_size: -; j_call: TRBJ2-7; cdr3_aa: CASSRLSGATYEQYF; cdr3_nt: TGTGCCAGCAGTCGTTTAAGTGGGGCCACCTACGAGCAGTACTTC
d_call: -; v_call: TRBV18; clone_size: -; j_call: TRBJ1-2; cdr3_aa: CASSPESGTGYTF; cdr3_nt: TGTGCCAGCTCACCAGAGAGTGGTACTGGCTACACCTTC
d_call: -; v_call: TRBV19; clone_size: -; j_call: TRBJ1-5; cdr3_aa: CASHRGGTGQPQHF; cdr3_nt: TGTGCCAGTCATAGAGGGGGTACTGGACAGCCCCAGCATTTT
d_call: -; v_call: TRBV10-3; clone_size: -; j_call: TRBJ2-2; cdr3_aa: CAISLDYFADTGELFF; cdr3_nt: TGTGCCATCAGTCTGGACTATTTCGCGGACACCGGGGAGCTGTTTTTT
d_call: -; v_call: TRBV9; clone_size: few; j_call: TRBJ2-7; cdr3_aa: CASSVGALRDEQYF; cdr3_nt: TGTGCCAGCAGCGTAGGTGCCCTACGCGACGAGCAGTACTTC
d_call: -; v_call: TRBV7-3; clone_size: few; j_call: TRBJ1-1; cdr3_aa: CASSLARDAEAFF; cdr3_nt: TGTGCCAGCAGCCTCGCCCGGGACGCTGAAGCTTTCTTT
d_call: TRBD2; v_call: TRBV10-3; clone_size: -; j_call: TRBJ2-5; cdr3_aa: CAISGTSGNQETQYF; cdr3_nt: TGTGCCATCAGTGGGACTAGCGGGAACCAAGAGACCCAGTACTTC
d_call: TRBD2; v_call: TRBV7-2; clone_size: -; j_call: TRBJ2-4; cdr3_aa: CASSSGLAGGLAKNIQYF; cdr3_nt: TGTGCCAGCAGCTCGGGACTAGCGGGGGGCTTAGCCAAAAACATTCAGTACTTC
d_call: -; v_call: TRBV4-2; clone_size: -; j_call: TRBJ1-1; cdr3_aa: CASSQDLAGANTEAFF; cdr3_nt: TGTGCCAGCAGCCAAGATCTGGCGGGGGCGAACACTGAAGCTTTCTTT
d_call: TRBD1; v_call: TRBV5-1; clone_size: -; j_call: TRBJ2-5; cdr3_aa: CASSFAGQGAEETQYF; cdr3_nt: TGCGCCAGCAGCTTCGCGGGACAGGGGGCGGAAGAGACCCAGTACTTC
d_call: -; v_call: TRBV7-9; clone_size: few; j_call: TRBJ2-2; cdr3_aa: CASSLRYTGELFF; cdr3_nt: TGTGCCAGCAGCTTAAGGTACACCGGGGAGCTGTTTTTT
d_call: -; v_call: TRBV5-1; clone_size: -; j_call: TRBJ1-6; cdr3_aa: CASSLEGQDNSPLHF; cdr3_nt: TGCGCCAGCAGCTTGGAGGGACAAGATAATTCACCCCTCCACTTT
d_call: TRBD1; v_call: TRBV2; clone_size: -; j_call: TRBJ1-2; cdr3_aa: CASSETGVRHGYTF; cdr3_nt: TGTGCCAGCAGTGAAACAGGGGTGAGGCATGGCTACACCTTC
d_call: -; v_call: TRBV9; clone_size: -; j_call: TRBJ1-6; cdr3_aa: CASSVAWDSPLHF; cdr3_nt: TGTGCCAGCAGCGTAGCTTGGGATTCACCCCTCCACTTT
d_call: -; v_call: TRBV18; clone_size: -; j_call: TRBJ1-1; cdr3_aa: CASSPPQAAEAFF; cdr3_nt: TGTGCCAGCTCACCACCGCAGGCGGCTGAAGCTTTCTTT
d_call: -; v_call: TRBV18; clone_size: -; j_call: TRBJ2-5; cdr3_aa: CASSPTRETQYF; cdr3_nt: TGTGCCAGCTCACCGACTCGAGAGACCCAGTACTTC
d_call: -; v_call: TRBV5-1; clone_size: -; j_call: TRBJ2-5; cdr3_aa: CASSLAGGYEETQYF; cdr3_nt: TGCGCCAGCAGCTTGGCCGGGGGTTACGAGGAGACCCAGTACTTC
d_call: -; v_call: TRBV7-2; clone_size: -; j_call: TRBJ2-1; cdr3_aa: CASSRGPPGQFF; cdr3_nt: TGTGCCAGCAGCAGAGGGCCCCCCGGGCAGTTCTTC
d_call: TRBD1; v_call: TRBV9; clone_size: -; j_call: TRBJ2-3; cdr3_aa: CASSDGQGYTDTQYF; cdr3_nt: TGTGCCAGCAGCGACGGACAGGGGTACACAGATACGCAGTATTTT
d_call: -; v_call: TRBV19; clone_size: -; j_call: TRBJ2-7; cdr3_aa: CASRLRDTNSYEQYF; cdr3_nt: TGTGCCAGTCGGCTCCGGGATACGAACTCCTACGAGCAGTACTTC
d_call: -; v_call: TRBV5-4; clone_size: -; j_call: TRBJ1-3; cdr3_aa: CASSSDPDHSGNTIYF; cdr3_nt: TGTGCCAGCAGCTCGGACCCGGATCACTCTGGAAACACCATATATTTT
d_call: -; v_call: TRBV7-3; clone_size: -; j_call: TRBJ1-1; cdr3_aa: CASSLMVNTEAFF; cdr3_nt: TGTGCCAGCAGCTTAATGGTGAACACTGAAGCTTTCTTT
d_call: -; v_call: TRBV5-1; clone_size: -; j_call: TRBJ2-2; cdr3_aa: CASSLADSIGAGELFF; cdr3_nt: TGCGCCAGCAGCTTGGCCGACTCAATCGGCGCCGGGGAGCTGTTTTTT